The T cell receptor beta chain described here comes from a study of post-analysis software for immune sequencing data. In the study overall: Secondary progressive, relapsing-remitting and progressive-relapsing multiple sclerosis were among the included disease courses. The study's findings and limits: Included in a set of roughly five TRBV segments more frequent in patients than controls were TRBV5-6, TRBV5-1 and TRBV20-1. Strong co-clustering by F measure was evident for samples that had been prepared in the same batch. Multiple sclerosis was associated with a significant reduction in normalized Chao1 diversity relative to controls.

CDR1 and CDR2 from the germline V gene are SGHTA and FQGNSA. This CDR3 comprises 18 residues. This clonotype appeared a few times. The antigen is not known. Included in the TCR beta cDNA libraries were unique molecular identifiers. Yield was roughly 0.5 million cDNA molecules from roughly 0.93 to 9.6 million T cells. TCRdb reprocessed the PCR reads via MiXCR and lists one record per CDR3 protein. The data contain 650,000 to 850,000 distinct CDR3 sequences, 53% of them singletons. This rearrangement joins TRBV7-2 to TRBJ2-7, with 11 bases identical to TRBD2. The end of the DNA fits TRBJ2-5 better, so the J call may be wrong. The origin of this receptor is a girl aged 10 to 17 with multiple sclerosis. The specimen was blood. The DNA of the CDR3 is TGTGCCAGCAGCCTGAACATAGCGGGAGGGCCGGTCGGAGAGACCCAGTACTTC. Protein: CASSLNIAGGPVGETQYF.